These 23 T cell receptor beta chains were all obtained from the same sample, sequenced in a study of cytomegalovirus exposure and HLA in healthy donors. Clones were sequenced by immunoSEQ multiplex PCR, and TCRdb holds only the in-frame ones, with some missing. The sample gives more than 90,000 clones, about 91% of which show up once; 1.5% to 2% is in the top ten. Source material: PBMCs. These receptors were obtained from a man younger than 35 in good health and CMV-seronegative.

J is TRBJ2-1 and V is TRBV5-4, with D possibly matching TRBD1 (7 bases). Trimming pared 6 bases from V and 1 base from J, leaving 17 bases between. The CDR3 has 16 residues. Germline lookup yields CDR1 SGHNT and CDR2 YYREEE (reference sequence). CDR3 nucleotide sequence: TGTGCCAGCAACTCCCAGGGGGGCCTTTCCTACAATGAGCAGTTCTTC. Translation gives CASNSQGGLSYNEQFF.

This clone was detected once. The rearrangement joins TRBV5-1 to TRBJ2-5; maybe TRBD1 (6 bases). The CDR3 runs 16 residues. Germline V lookup: CDR1 SGHRS, CDR2 YFSETQ. The V end was cut by 3 bases, the J end by 2 bases, with 17 bases between. CDR3 sequence (DNA): TGCGCCAGCAGCTCGGAGACAGGTATCATACAAGAGACCCAGTACTTC. It specifies CASSSETGIIQETQYF.

The chain combines TRBV13 with TRBJ1-1, with 8 bases that match TRBD1. Germline CDR1 PRHDT, CDR2 FYEKMQ (reference sequence). V gave up 5 bases and J gave up 5 bases; unmatched junction bases: 10. This CDR3 region has 15 residues. CDR3 amino acids: CASSINRGLGTEAFF. The CDR3 DNA follows: TGTGCCAGCAGCATAAACAGGGGGTTGGGAACTGAAGCTTTCTTT.

V usage is TRBV6-1 and J usage is TRBJ2-5; 7 bases are shared with TRBD1. Looked up from germline, CDR1 is MNHNS and CDR2 is SASEGT. The junction had 9 bases not matched to a gene; V was cut back by 7 bases and J by 4 bases. The CDR3 totals 14 residues. Here the CDR3 reads CASTTGEWGETQYF. CDR3 coding DNA: TGTGCCAGCACTACAGGGGAATGGGGAGAGACCCAGTACTTC.

CDR3: CAISEDRGPGNTIYF. Written as DNA, the CDR3 is TGTGCCATCAGTGAGGACAGGGGGCCTGGAAACACCATATATTTT. This rearrangement joins TRBV10-3 to TRBJ1-3; 10 bases match TRBD1. The V gene's germline CDR1 is ENHRY and CDR2 SYGVKD. V shed 2 bases and J 2 bases; nucleotides not matched to a gene: 0. The CDR3 totals 15 residues.

The chain joins TRBV10-3 to TRBJ2-7; a weak D match, TRBD2 (7 bases). CDR3 length: 12 residues. V shed 8 bases and J shed 5 bases, with 13 bases lying between them. Germline CDR1 and CDR2: ENHRY and SYGVKD. In nucleotides, the CDR3 is TGTGCCATCCAGGGAGGGGGACACGAGCAGTACTTC. It translates to CAIQGGGHEQYF.

In this sample, this clone turned up once. The chain combines TRBV2 with TRBJ2-3, with D hard to call. The V end lost 5 bases, the J end lost 9 bases, and 9 bases lay between the germline ends. Germline V lookup: CDR1 SNHLY, CDR2 FYNNEI. The CDR3 totals 11 residues. The CDR3 DNA is TGTGCCAGCAGTTCCCCCATCACGCAGTATTTT. Its protein is CASSSPITQYF.

The chain couples TRBV7-7 to TRBJ2-5; the D gene is possibly TRBD1 (8 bases). Germline lookup yields CDR1 SSHAT and CDR2 FNYEAQ (reference sequence). V shed 8 bases and J shed 4 bases, with 20 bases lying between them. The length of the CDR3 is 15 residues. CDR3 nucleotide sequence: TGTGCCAGCGCGACAGACAGGGGAGGGGGAGAGACCCAGTACTTC. Protein product: CASATDRGGGETQYF. Using reference TRBV7-7 and TRBJ2-5 for the parts outside the CDR3, the full variable domain is GAGVSQSPRYKVTKRGQDVTLRCDPISSHATLYWYQQALGQGPEFLTYFNYEAQPDKSGLPSDRFSAERPEGSISTLTIQRTEQRDSAMYRCASATDRGGGETQYFGPGTRLLVL.

V is TRBV5-4 and J is TRBJ2-1; TRBD2 is a possible D gene (6 bases). Germline V lookup: CDR1 SGHNT, CDR2 YYREEE (reference sequence). V shed 7 bases and J shed 1 base, with 15 bases lying between them. This CDR3 contains 15 residues. CDR3 in DNA: TGTGCCAGCTCAATTGACGGAGGGTCCTACAATGAGCAGTTCTTC. This sequence encodes CASSIDGGSYNEQFF.

The chain links TRBV5-4 to TRBJ2-3; 9 positions match TRBD1. V lost 5 bases and J lost 14; bases outside the gene matches: 12. Germline V gene lookup returns CDR1 SGHNT and CDR2 YYREEE (reference sequence). The length of the CDR3 is 13 residues. The CDR3 DNA sequence: TGTGCCAGCAGTCCACCGCTCGGGACAGGGCCGTATTTT. Translation gives CASSPPLGTGPYF.

This clone appeared once. V gene TRBV2 combines with J gene TRBJ2-7, with 14 bases that match TRBD2. The germline gives CDR1 SNHLY, CDR2 FYNNEI. CDR3 length equals 16 residues. With V trimmed by 8 bases and J by 4 bases, 10 bases remained unmatched. The CDR3 DNA reads as TGTGCCAGCTGCTCAGCGACTAGCGGGAGGGGATACGAGCAGTACTTC. It is translated as CASCSATSGRGYEQYF.

About this clone itself: Other DNA sequences of this sample code for an identical CDR3. The CDR3 here is CASSPLDTYGYTF. In DNA, the CDR3 is TGTGCCAGCTCACCACTGGACACCTATGGCTACACCTTC. The V call is TRBV18, the J call TRBJ1-2; D perhaps matches TRBD1 (5 bases). This CDR3 spans 13 amino acids. Germline assignment: CDR1 KGHSH and CDR2 LQKENI. V was cut by 1 base and J by 4 bases, with 7 bases left in between. The complete variable domain, with remaining parts taken from reference TRBV18 and TRBJ1-2, reads NAGVMQNPRHLVRRRGQEARLRCSPMKGHSHVYWYRQLPEEGLKFMVYLQKENIIDESGMPKERFSAEFPKEGPSILRIQQVVRGDSAAYFCASSPLDTYGYTFGSGTRLTVV.

The chain's CDR3 is CASSYSGGSSYNEQFF. Written as DNA, the CDR3 is TGTGCCAGCAGTTACTCTGGCGGGAGCTCCTACAATGAGCAGTTCTTC. The J gene is TRBJ2-1, the V gene TRBV6-5; 7 bases are shared with TRBD2. Germline V gene lookup returns CDR1 MNHEY and CDR2 SVGAGI. This CDR3 is 16 amino acids long. With 0 bases clipped from V and 0 bases from J, the junction kept 2 bases outside the gene matches.

This clone was observed a handful of times. This chain joins TRBV19 and TRBJ1-6, with D perhaps TRBD1 (5 bases). CDR3 length equals 13 residues. Germline V gene lookup returns CDR1 LNHDA and CDR2 SQIVND (reference sequence). V lost 3 bases to trimming and J lost 9 bases, with 9 bases between them. As DNA, the CDR3 is TGTGCCAGTAGTATCCAGGGCGGTTCACCCCTCCACTTT. Translation gives CASSIQGGSPLHF.

The chain links TRBV25-1 to TRBJ1-4, with D unclear. Germline assignment: CDR1 MGHDK and CDR2 SYGVNS. With 2 bases removed from V and 4 bases from J, the gap between germline ends came to 5 bases. The CDR3 runs 13 residues. DNA of the CDR3: TGTGCCAGCAGTGAAGGACTTAATGAAAAACTGTTTTTT. It codes for CASSEGLNEKLFF.

This chain uses TRBV4-1 with TRBJ1-2, with D tentatively TRBD1 (5 bases). This CDR3 has 17 amino acids. Germline V lookup: CDR1 MGHRA, CDR2 YSYEKL. The V end was cut by 3 bases, the J end by 10 bases, with 27 bases between. The CDR3 DNA reads TGCGCCAGCAGCCAGGCCCTTTTGGACACATCGCGAAAGGTCTACACCTTC. It translates to CASSQALLDTSRKVYTF.

This clone was detected a few times. The CDR3 here is CASRKGASNQPQHF. CDR3 bases: TGTGCCAGCAGGAAGGGGGCGAGCAATCAGCCCCAGCATTTT. The V gene is TRBV2, the J gene TRBJ1-5; 7 nucleotides line up with TRBD1. The length of the CDR3 is 14 residues. The V gene's germline CDR1 is SNHLY and CDR2 FYNNEI. Trimming took 6 bases from V and 1 from J; bases not matched to a gene: 3.

A few counts support this clone. This rearrangement joins TRBV4-1 to TRBJ1-4; 7 positions agree with TRBD1. The CDR3 totals 16 residues. Germline lookup yields CDR1 MGHRA and CDR2 YSYEKL. V gave up 4 bases and J gave up 7 bases; unmatched junction bases: 12. For the CDR3, the DNA is TGCGCCAGCAGCCGAAGGCCGCGGACAGGCGGTGAAAAACTGTTTTTT. Its translation is CASSRRPRTGGEKLFF.

The chain couples TRBV6-1 to TRBJ1-6; possible D gene TRBD1, 6 bases. From germline, CDR1 is MNHNS and CDR2 SASEGT. V was pared by 7 bases and J by 6 bases, with 13 bases between. The length of the CDR3 is 14 residues. CDR3 DNA: TGTGCCAGCACCGATGGGGGGGCTAATTCACCCCTCCACTTT. It translates to CASTDGGANSPLHF.

The chain recombines TRBV27 with TRBJ2-7, with D hard to call. The CDR3 length is 13 residues. Germline V gives CDR1 MNHEY, CDR2 SMNVEV (reference sequence). Trimming shortened V by 5 bases and J by 0 bases, and 8 bases separated the two germline ends. The CDR3 is CASSPGGSYEQYF. The CDR3 nucleotides are TGTGCCAGCAGTCCCGGCGGCTCCTACGAGCAGTACTTC.

The rearrangement joins TRBV11-3 to TRBJ2-5, with 8 nucleotides matching TRBD2. CDR1 and CDR2 (germline): SGHNT, YENEEA. CDR3 length: 16 residues. This CDR3 reads CMRFGLAPLDQETQYF. The CDR3 DNA reads TGTATGAGGTTTGGACTAGCCCCATTGGATCAAGAGACCCAGTACTTC.

This chain uses TRBV27 with TRBJ2-1; possible D gene TRBD1, 5 bases. This CDR3 region has 12 residues. Germline V gives CDR1 MNHEY, CDR2 SMNVEV (reference sequence). Between the trimmed V and J ends, which lost 3 bases and 9 bases, there was a span of 9 bases. The CDR3 loop is CASSLRRGEQFF. As DNA, the CDR3 is TGTGCCAGCAGTTTGAGAAGGGGTGAGCAGTTCTTC.

This chain joins TRBV6-5 and TRBJ2-3; a possible D gene is TRBD1 (5 bases). The germline V gene encodes CDR1 MNHEY and CDR2 SVGAGI. The V and J ends lost 4 bases and 0 bases respectively, with 11 bases between them. The CDR3 runs to 15 residues. CDR3 residues: CASSLQGASTDTQYF. Written as DNA, the CDR3 is TGTGCCAGCAGTTTGCAGGGCGCTAGCACAGATACGCAGTATTTT.